Listed below are T cell receptor beta chains from one sample, sequenced in a study of blood T cells in healthy people across ages. TCRdb reanalysed the 5' RACE reads using MiXCR and keeps one entry per CDR3 protein. Of about 730,000 distinct CDR3 sequences in the sample, approximately 43% were seen once. The material sequenced was blood. These receptors all come from a woman aged 55 to 70 in good health. The CDR3 runs from the conserved cysteine through the conserved F or W. The D gene is left open where the match is weak. Clone size appears in some rows only: once, few, many, or a class for an expanded clone.

j_gene	v_gene	abundance	d_gene	CDR3aa	CDR3nt
TRBJ2-5	TRBV20-1	NA	NA	CSARDYQQETQYF	TGCAGTGCTAGGGACTACCAACAAGAGACCCAGTACTTC
TRBJ1-1	TRBV6-5	NA	NA	CASSYLADTEAFF	TGTGCCAGCAGTTACTTGGCGGATACTGAAGCTTTCTTT
TRBJ1-5	TRBV24-1	NA	TRBD1	CATSDGTGGSSNQPQHF	TGTGCCACCAGTGATGGGACAGGGGGGAGTAGCAATCAGCCCCAGCATTTT
TRBJ1-1	TRBV2	NA	NA	CASSAQGGRNTEAFF	TGTGCCAGCAGTGCACAGGGAGGTCGGAACACTGAAGCTTTCTTT
TRBJ2-3	TRBV29-1	NA	NA	CSGDWIGDTQYF	TGCAGCGGGGACTGGATAGGAGATACGCAGTATTTT
TRBJ1-2	TRBV29-1	many	TRBD1	CSVTKGTGATYGYTF	TGCAGCGTGACAAAAGGGACAGGGGCTACCTATGGCTACACCTTC
TRBJ1-2	TRBV20-1	NA	NA	CSATTGYWYGYTF	TGCAGTGCTACTACAGGGTATTGGTATGGCTACACCTTC
TRBJ2-1	TRBV27	NA	NA	CASSLHGATVNNEQFF	TGTGCCAGCAGTTTACACGGGGCCACGGTAAACAATGAGCAGTTCTTC
TRBJ1-2	TRBV7-9	NA	NA	CASSGTGESFNGYTF	TGTGCCAGCAGCGGAACGGGGGAATCTTTCAATGGCTACACCTTC
TRBJ2-1	TRBV20-1	many	TRBD2	CSADPIAGVEYNEQFF	TGCAGTGCGGACCCGATAGCGGGAGTGGAGTACAATGAGCAGTTCTTC
TRBJ1-4	TRBV13	NA	NA	CASRPHSNEKLFF	TGTGCCAGCAGACCACACTCTAATGAAAAACTGTTTTTT
TRBJ2-1	TRBV7-3	NA	TRBD1	CASSPQDRGGETQFF	TGTGCCAGCAGCCCCCAGGACAGGGGAGGAGAGACCCAGTTCTTC
TRBJ2-7	TRBV12-3/TRBV12-4	once	TRBD1	CASSRDSYYKQYF	TGTGCCAGCAGTCGGGACAGTTATTACAAGCAGTACTTC
TRBJ2-5	TRBV9	NA	NA	CASSVAGGGPQETQYF	TGTGCCAGCAGCGTAGCAGGGGGAGGGCCCCAAGAGACCCAGTACTTC
TRBJ2-3	TRBV18	many	NA	CASSLYSGRTDTQYF	TGTGCCAGCTCTCTCTATTCCGGGCGCACAGATACGCAGTATTTT
TRBJ2-7	TRBV29-1	many	NA	CSVEDLGPSEQYF	TGCAGCGTTGAAGACCTCGGGCCGAGCGAGCAGTACTTC
TRBJ1-1	TRBV10-2	few	NA	CASSGVSNTEAFF	TGCGCCAGCAGTGGGGTGTCCAACACTGAAGCTTTCTTT
TRBJ2-6	TRBV20-1	NA	TRBD1	CSASGQGHSGANVLTF	TGCAGTGCCTCGGGACAGGGACACTCTGGGGCCAACGTCCTGACTTTC
TRBJ2-7	TRBV20-1	NA	NA	CSANLKTSRYEQYF	TGCAGTGCTAACCTAAAGACTAGTCGGTACGAGCAGTACTTC
TRBJ2-2	TRBV3-1	NA	NA	CASSQANGELFF	TGTGCCAGCAGCCAAGCAAACGGGGAGCTGTTTTTT
TRBJ2-5	TRBV7-2	NA	TRBD2	CASSPSGNGETQYF	TGTGCCAGCAGTCCGAGCGGGAACGGAGAGACCCAGTACTTC
TRBJ1-1	TRBV10-2	NA	TRBD1	CASSEAKGQAEAFF	TGCGCCAGCAGTGAGGCAAAAGGACAGGCTGAAGCTTTCTTT
TRBJ2-5	TRBV7-8	few	NA	CASSMTSFGETQYF	TGTGCCAGCAGCATGACTAGTTTTGGGGAGACCCAGTACTTC
TRBJ1-2	TRBV20-1	few	NA	CSARPPGAHGYTF	TGCAGTGCTAGACCCCCGGGGGCCCATGGCTACACCTTC
TRBJ2-2	TRBV6-6	few	NA	CASSYVENTGELFF	TGTGCCAGCAGTTACGTAGAGAACACCGGGGAGCTGTTTTTT
TRBJ1-1	TRBV30	NA	NA	CASARVYTEAFF	TGTGCCTCCGCCCGGGTCTACACTGAAGCTTTCTTT
TRBJ1-2	TRBV19	few	NA	CASSKGTGTHGYTF	TGTGCCAGTAGTAAAGGAACAGGGACCCATGGCTACACCTTC
TRBJ2-7	TRBV28	NA	NA	CATQRGYEQYF	TGTGCCACCCAGAGAGGCTACGAGCAGTACTTC
TRBJ1-1	TRBV6-6	few	NA	CASSYGYSTEAFF	TGTGCCAGCAGTTACGGATATTCGACTGAAGCTTTCTTT
TRBJ2-1	TRBV24-1	NA	NA	CATSDGQTLKPNEQFF	TGTGCCACCAGTGATGGGCAGACCCTAAAACCTAATGAGCAGTTCTTC
TRBJ1-2	TRBV6-5	NA	TRBD1	CASCPGDRVLYGYTF	TGTGCCTCATGCCCTGGGGACAGGGTTTTATATGGCTACACCTTC
TRBJ2-5	TRBV7-6	NA	NA	CASSSLVRETQYF	TGTGCCAGCAGCTCCCTAGTACGAGAGACCCAGTACTTC
TRBJ1-4	TRBV4-1	NA	NA	CASSQEKARGEKLFF	TGCGCCAGCAGCCAAGAAAAGGCGCGGGGGGAGAAACTGTTTTTT
TRBJ2-4	TRBV5-1	NA	NA	CASSFRGPRQIKNIQYF	TGCGCCAGCAGCTTTAGAGGTCCCCGACAGATCAAAAACATTCAGTACTTC
TRBJ1-2	TRBV9	few	NA	CASSRAVTEDYGYTF	TGTGCCAGCAGCCGGGCCGTAACAGAAGACTATGGCTACACCTTC
TRBJ2-7	TRBV7-8	NA	NA	CASSNGTYNEQYF	TGTGCCAGCAGCAACGGCACTTACAATGAGCAGTACTTC
TRBJ2-7	TRBV19	few	NA	CASGPTGTTTYEQYF	TGTGCCAGTGGCCCCACCGGGACAACCACCTACGAGCAGTACTTC